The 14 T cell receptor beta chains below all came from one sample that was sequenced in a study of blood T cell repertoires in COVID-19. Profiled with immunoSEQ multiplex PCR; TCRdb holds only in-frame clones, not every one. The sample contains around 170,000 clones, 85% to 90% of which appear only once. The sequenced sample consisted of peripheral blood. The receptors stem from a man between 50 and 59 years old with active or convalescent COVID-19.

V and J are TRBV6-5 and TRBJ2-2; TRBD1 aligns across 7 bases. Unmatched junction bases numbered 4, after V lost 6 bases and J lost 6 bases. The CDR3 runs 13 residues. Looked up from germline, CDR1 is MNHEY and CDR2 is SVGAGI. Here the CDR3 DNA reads TGTGCCAGCAGGGACAGGCGGGCCGGGGAGCTGTTTTTT. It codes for CASRDRRAGELFF.

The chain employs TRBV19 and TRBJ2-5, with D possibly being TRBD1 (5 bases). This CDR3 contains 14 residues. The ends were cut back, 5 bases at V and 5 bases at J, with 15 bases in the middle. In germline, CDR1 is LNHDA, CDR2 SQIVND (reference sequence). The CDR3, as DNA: TGTGCCAGTAGTGGGGCCATCAGGGTGGAGACCCAGTACTTC. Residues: CASSGAIRVETQYF.

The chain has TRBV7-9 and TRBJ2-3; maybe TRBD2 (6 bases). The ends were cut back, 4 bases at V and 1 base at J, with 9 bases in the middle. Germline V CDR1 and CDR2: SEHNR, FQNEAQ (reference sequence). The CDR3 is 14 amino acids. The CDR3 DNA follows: TGTGCCAGCAGCTATAGGGAGGGCACAGATACGCAGTATTTT. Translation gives CASSYREGTDTQYF.

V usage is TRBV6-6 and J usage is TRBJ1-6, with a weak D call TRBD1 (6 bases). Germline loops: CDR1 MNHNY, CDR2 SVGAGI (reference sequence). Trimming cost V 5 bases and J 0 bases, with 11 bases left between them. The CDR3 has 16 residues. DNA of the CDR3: TGTGCCAGCAGTGCCAGGGGTAGCTCCTATAATTCACCCCTCCACTTT. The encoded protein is CASSARGSSYNSPLHF.

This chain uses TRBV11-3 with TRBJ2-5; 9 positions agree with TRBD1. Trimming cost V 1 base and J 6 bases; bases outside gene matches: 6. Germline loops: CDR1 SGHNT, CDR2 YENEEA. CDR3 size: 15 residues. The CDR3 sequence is CASSLAGTGFQTQYF. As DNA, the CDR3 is TGTGCCAGCAGCTTAGCTGGGACAGGGTTTCAGACCCAGTACTTC.

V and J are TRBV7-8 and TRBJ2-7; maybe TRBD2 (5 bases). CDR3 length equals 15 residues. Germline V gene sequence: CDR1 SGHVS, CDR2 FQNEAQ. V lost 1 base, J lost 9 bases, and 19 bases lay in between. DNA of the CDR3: TGTGCCAGCAGCTTAGACCCCGGGAAGCTTTCAGGGCAGTACTTC. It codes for CASSLDPGKLSGQYF. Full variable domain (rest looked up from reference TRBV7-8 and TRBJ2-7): GAGVSQSPRYKVAKRGQDVALRCDPISGHVSLFWYQQALGQGPEFLTYFQNEAQLDKSGLPSDRFFAERPEGSVSTLKIQRTQQEDSAVYLCASSLDPGKLSGQYFGPGTRLTVT.

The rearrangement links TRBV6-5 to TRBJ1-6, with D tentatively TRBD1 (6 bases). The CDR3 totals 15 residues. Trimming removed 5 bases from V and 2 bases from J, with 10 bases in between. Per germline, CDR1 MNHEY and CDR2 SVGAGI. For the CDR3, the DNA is TGTGCCAGCAGTCAGCGGACAGCCTATAATTCACCCCTCCACTTT. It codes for CASSQRTAYNSPLHF.

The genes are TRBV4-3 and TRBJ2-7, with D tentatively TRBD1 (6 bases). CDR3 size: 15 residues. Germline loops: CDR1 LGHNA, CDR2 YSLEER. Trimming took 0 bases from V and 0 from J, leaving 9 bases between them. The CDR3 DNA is TGCGCCAGCAGCCAAGAATACAGGGCCTCCTACGAGCAGTACTTC. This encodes CASSQEYRASYEQYF.

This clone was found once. The CDR3, as DNA: TGCGCCAGCAGCCAACCTCTAGCGGGAGGATCCTACGAGCAGTACTTC. This codes for CASSQPLAGGSYEQYF. This chain uses TRBV4-1 with TRBJ2-7, with 11 nucleotides matching TRBD2. The germline gives CDR1 MGHRA, CDR2 YSYEKL. J lost 1 base, V lost 2 bases, and 4 bases had no gene match. This CDR3 is 16 amino acids long.

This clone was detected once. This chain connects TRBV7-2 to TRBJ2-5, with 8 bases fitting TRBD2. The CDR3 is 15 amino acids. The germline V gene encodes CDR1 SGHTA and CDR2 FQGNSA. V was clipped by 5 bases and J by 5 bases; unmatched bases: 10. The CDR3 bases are TGTGCCAGCAGCCCTACAAGCAGCGGGAGCGAGACCCAGTACTTC. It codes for CASSPTSSGSETQYF.

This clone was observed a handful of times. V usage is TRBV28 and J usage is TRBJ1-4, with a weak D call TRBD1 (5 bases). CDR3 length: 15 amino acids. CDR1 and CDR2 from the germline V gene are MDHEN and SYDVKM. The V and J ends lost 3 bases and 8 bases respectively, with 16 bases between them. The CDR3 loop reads CASSFLGQGREKLFF. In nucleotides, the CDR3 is TGTGCCAGCAGTTTCTTGGGGCAGGGTAGGGAAAAACTGTTTTTT.

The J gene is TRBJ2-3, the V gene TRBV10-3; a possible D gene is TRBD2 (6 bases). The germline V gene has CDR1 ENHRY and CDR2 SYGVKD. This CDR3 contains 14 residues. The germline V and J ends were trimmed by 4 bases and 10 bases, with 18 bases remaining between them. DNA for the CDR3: TGTGCCATCAGTGTTCTCGGGAGAAATGATCCGCAGTATTTT. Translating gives CAISVLGRNDPQYF.

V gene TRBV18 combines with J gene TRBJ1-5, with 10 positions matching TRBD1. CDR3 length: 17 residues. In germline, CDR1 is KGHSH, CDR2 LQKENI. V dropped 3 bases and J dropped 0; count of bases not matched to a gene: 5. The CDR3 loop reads CASSPKGQGVSNQPQHF. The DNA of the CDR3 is TGTGCCAGCTCACCCAAAGGACAGGGGGTTAGCAATCAGCCCCAGCATTTT.

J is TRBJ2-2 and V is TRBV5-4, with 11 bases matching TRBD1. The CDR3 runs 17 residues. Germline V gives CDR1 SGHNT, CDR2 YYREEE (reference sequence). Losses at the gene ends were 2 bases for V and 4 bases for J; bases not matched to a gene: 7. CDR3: CASSLGQGARSTGELFF. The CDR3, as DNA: TGTGCCAGCAGCTTAGGACAGGGGGCGCGAAGCACCGGGGAGCTGTTTTTT. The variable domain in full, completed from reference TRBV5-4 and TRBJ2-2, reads ETGVTQSPTHLIKTRGQQVTLRCSSQSGHNTVSWYQQALGQGPQFIFQYYREEENGRGNFPPRFSGLQFPNYSSELNVNALELDDSALYLCASSLGQGARSTGELFFGEGSRLTVL.